The rows below give T cell receptor beta chains drawn from one sample of a study of cytomegalovirus exposure and HLA in healthy donors. TCRdb keeps only in-frame clones here, not all; method: immunoSEQ multiplex PCR. The data show 90,000 to 150,000 clones, less than 65% seen once. The sample comprised PBMCs. Receptors were obtained from a middle-aged man in good health and CMV-seropositive. Each CDR3 is given with its conserved first and last residue. Each record gives: V gene, clone size, D gene, J gene, CDR3 protein, CDR3 DNA. A D gene is named only where the DNA matches it firmly. Size tells how often a clone was seen (once, few, many) or the class of an expanded clone, and some rows leave it out.

v_gene: TRBV28; abundance: NA; d_gene: NA; j_gene: TRBJ2-2; CDR3aa: CASRGGQNTGELFF; CDR3nt: TGTGCCAGCAGGGGCGGACAGAACACCGGGGAGCTGTTTTTT
v_gene: TRBV4-3; abundance: NA; d_gene: NA; j_gene: TRBJ1-5; CDR3aa: CASSQTSLTTGKNQPQHF; CDR3nt: TGCGCCAGCAGCCAGACGAGCCTAACAACAGGGAAGAATCAGCCCCAGCATTTT
v_gene: TRBV4-1; abundance: NA; d_gene: TRBD2; j_gene: TRBJ2-5; CDR3aa: CASSPGTSQETQYF; CDR3nt: TGCGCCAGCAGCCCAGGGACTAGTCAAGAGACCCAGTACTTC
v_gene: TRBV6-1; abundance: NA; d_gene: NA; j_gene: TRBJ1-5; CDR3aa: CASTAQPNQPQHF; CDR3nt: TGTGCCAGCACCGCACAGCCAAATCAGCCCCAGCATTTT
v_gene: TRBV7-9; abundance: few; d_gene: NA; j_gene: TRBJ1-2; CDR3aa: CASSLNSGGGGQGLSGYTF; CDR3nt: TGTGCCAGCAGCTTAAATTCTGGTGGCGGGGGCCAAGGGTTATCCGGCTACACCTTC
v_gene: TRBV19; abundance: few; d_gene: NA; j_gene: TRBJ2-7; CDR3aa: CASSHDSTYEQYF; CDR3nt: TGTGCCAGTAGCCATGACAGCACCTACGAGCAGTACTTC
v_gene: TRBV6-1; abundance: NA; d_gene: NA; j_gene: TRBJ2-7; CDR3aa: CASSEGAHSYEQYF; CDR3nt: TGTGCCAGCAGTGAAGGTGCACACTCCTACGAGCAGTACTTC
v_gene: TRBV6-5; abundance: NA; d_gene: NA; j_gene: TRBJ2-7; CDR3aa: CASSWEYEQYF; CDR3nt: TGTGCCAGCAGTTGGGAGTACGAGCAGTACTTC
v_gene: TRBV19; abundance: NA; d_gene: TRBD2; j_gene: TRBJ2-1; CDR3aa: CASSIRPLAGNNEQFF; CDR3nt: TGTGCCAGTAGTATACGCCCACTAGCGGGAAACAATGAGCAGTTCTTC
v_gene: TRBV30; abundance: few; d_gene: NA; j_gene: TRBJ1-2; CDR3aa: CAWQAIANYGYTF; CDR3nt: TGTGCCTGGCAGGCCATTGCAAACTATGGCTACACCTTC
v_gene: TRBV7-9; abundance: few; d_gene: NA; j_gene: TRBJ2-1; CDR3aa: CASSLGSGDAGSRYNEQFF; CDR3nt: TGTGCCAGCAGCTTAGGGTCAGGTGATGCGGGGTCCAGATACAATGAGCAGTTCTTC
v_gene: TRBV6-5; abundance: NA; d_gene: NA; j_gene: TRBJ2-7; CDR3aa: CASSNLNGQTYEQYF; CDR3nt: TGTGCCAGCAGTAATCTGAATGGGCAGACCTACGAGCAGTACTTC
v_gene: TRBV7-2; abundance: NA; d_gene: NA; j_gene: TRBJ2-7; CDR3aa: CASSSRLISYEQYF; CDR3nt: TGTGCCAGCAGCTCGAGACTGATCTCCTACGAGCAGTACTTC
v_gene: TRBV7-2; abundance: few; d_gene: NA; j_gene: TRBJ1-4; CDR3aa: CASSSGLLATNEKLFF; CDR3nt: TGTGCCAGCAGCTCTGGTTTACTTGCGACTAATGAAAAACTGTTTTTT
v_gene: TRBV16; abundance: few; d_gene: NA; j_gene: TRBJ1-1; CDR3aa: CASSLTSTEAFF; CDR3nt: TGTGCCAGCAGCCTTACGAGCACTGAAGCTTTCTTT
v_gene: TRBV7-9; abundance: few; d_gene: NA; j_gene: TRBJ2-1; CDR3aa: CASSLSFSSSELFEQFF; CDR3nt: TGTGCCAGCAGCCTTAGTTTTTCGAGCAGCGAGCTGTTTGAGCAGTTCTTC
v_gene: TRBV27; abundance: NA; d_gene: NA; j_gene: TRBJ1-2; CDR3aa: CASSFGRNYGYTF; CDR3nt: TGTGCCAGCAGTTTCGGCAGGAACTATGGCTACACCTTC
v_gene: TRBV5-4; abundance: NA; d_gene: TRBD2; j_gene: TRBJ2-7; CDR3aa: CASSTLTGTSGNYEQYF; CDR3nt: TGTGCCAGCAGCACCCTAACCGGGACTAGCGGTAACTACGAGCAGTACTTC
v_gene: TRBV7-2; abundance: NA; d_gene: NA; j_gene: TRBJ1-1; CDR3aa: CASSLWTVNTEAFF; CDR3nt: TGTGCCAGCAGCCTGTGGACTGTGAACACTGAAGCTTTCTTT
v_gene: TRBV5-5; abundance: NA; d_gene: NA; j_gene: TRBJ1-5; CDR3aa: CASSLVPREDQPQHF; CDR3nt: TGTGCCAGCAGCTTGGTCCCCAGGGAGGACCAGCCCCAGCATTTT
v_gene: TRBV19; abundance: NA; d_gene: NA; j_gene: TRBJ1-5; CDR3aa: CASSQQDGAQPQHF; CDR3nt: TGTGCCAGTAGTCAACAGGATGGGGCTCAGCCCCAGCATTTT
v_gene: TRBV7-2; abundance: NA; d_gene: TRBD2; j_gene: TRBJ2-5; CDR3aa: CASRGGVSEETQYF; CDR3nt: TGTGCCAGCAGGGGGGGGGTCTCGGAAGAGACCCAGTACTTC
v_gene: TRBV19; abundance: NA; d_gene: TRBD2; j_gene: TRBJ2-5; CDR3aa: CASSMGGPGLASGTQYF; CDR3nt: TGTGCCAGTAGTATGGGGGGACCGGGACTAGCCTCGGGGACCCAGTACTTC
v_gene: TRBV6-5; abundance: NA; d_gene: NA; j_gene: TRBJ2-5; CDR3aa: CASSYSTASQETQYF; CDR3nt: TGTGCCAGCAGTTACTCGACTGCGTCCCAAGAGACCCAGTACTTC
v_gene: TRBV7-9; abundance: NA; d_gene: NA; j_gene: TRBJ2-1; CDR3aa: CASSPLWQFF; CDR3nt: TGTGCCAGCAGCCCCCTATGGCAGTTCTTC
v_gene: TRBV4-3; abundance: NA; d_gene: NA; j_gene: TRBJ2-2; CDR3aa: CASSHTTGFGPTGELFF; CDR3nt: TGCGCCAGCAGCCACACAACAGGGTTTGGTCCCACCGGGGAGCTGTTTTTT
v_gene: TRBV6-1; abundance: NA; d_gene: NA; j_gene: TRBJ2-7; CDR3aa: CASSESRLRYEQYF; CDR3nt: TGTGCCAGCAGTGAATCTCGCCTAAGATACGAGCAGTACTTC
v_gene: TRBV7-8; abundance: NA; d_gene: NA; j_gene: TRBJ1-1; CDR3aa: CASSLRELTEAFF; CDR3nt: TGTGCCAGCAGCTTAAGGGAGTTGACTGAAGCTTTCTTT
v_gene: TRBV10-3; abundance: NA; d_gene: TRBD2; j_gene: TRBJ2-7; CDR3aa: CAISERRTSSYEQYF; CDR3nt: TGTGCCATCAGTGAGAGGCGGACTAGCTCCTACGAGCAGTACTTC
v_gene: TRBV7-2; abundance: NA; d_gene: NA; j_gene: TRBJ2-5; CDR3aa: CASSPAGTQETQYF; CDR3nt: TGTGCCAGCAGCCCCGCGGGGACCCAGGAGACCCAGTACTTC
v_gene: TRBV4-2; abundance: NA; d_gene: TRBD2; j_gene: TRBJ2-3; CDR3aa: CASSQERAGPDTQYF; CDR3nt: TGTGCCAGCAGCCAGGAGAGAGCGGGGCCAGATACGCAGTATTTT
v_gene: TRBV6-4; abundance: few; d_gene: NA; j_gene: TRBJ1-5; CDR3aa: CASSEQGNQPQHF; CDR3nt: TGTGCCAGCAGTGAACAGGGAAATCAGCCCCAGCATTTT
v_gene: TRBV4-1; abundance: few; d_gene: NA; j_gene: TRBJ2-5; CDR3aa: CASSQEGARGSPEETQYF; CDR3nt: TGCGCCAGCAGCCAAGAGGGGGCTAGAGGGTCCCCCGAAGAGACCCAGTACTTC
v_gene: TRBV7-2; abundance: NA; d_gene: NA; j_gene: TRBJ2-3; CDR3aa: CASSLGGAADTQYF; CDR3nt: TGTGCCAGCAGCTTAGGCGGGGCGGCGGATACGCAGTATTTT
v_gene: TRBV7-2; abundance: few; d_gene: NA; j_gene: TRBJ2-1; CDR3aa: CASSLVVARDNEQFF; CDR3nt: TGTGCCAGCAGCTTAGTAGTCGCTAGAGACAATGAGCAGTTCTTC
v_gene: TRBV5-6; abundance: NA; d_gene: NA; j_gene: TRBJ1-5; CDR3aa: CASSSRGFNQPQHF; CDR3nt: TGTGCCAGCAGCTCCAGGGGATTTAATCAGCCCCAGCATTTT
v_gene: TRBV6-6; abundance: NA; d_gene: TRBD1; j_gene: TRBJ2-5; CDR3aa: CASSYGTGETQYF; CDR3nt: TGTGCCAGCAGTTACGGGACAGGGGAGACCCAGTACTTC
v_gene: TRBV15; abundance: NA; d_gene: NA; j_gene: TRBJ2-3; CDR3aa: CATSRGGGSPDTQYF; CDR3nt: TGTGCCACCAGCAGAGGAGGAGGGAGTCCAGATACGCAGTATTTT
v_gene: TRBV29-1; abundance: NA; d_gene: NA; j_gene: TRBJ2-1; CDR3aa: CSTGVAGRGEQFF; CDR3nt: TGCAGCACTGGGGTTGCGGGAAGGGGTGAGCAGTTCTTC
v_gene: TRBV9; abundance: NA; d_gene: TRBD2; j_gene: TRBJ2-5; CDR3aa: CASSTGTSVGATQYF; CDR3nt: TGTGCCAGCAGCACCGGGACTAGCGTGGGGGCGACCCAGTACTTC